This TCR beta chain was captured by sequencing in a study of blood T cells in healthy people across ages. Study-level points and caveats: Higher diversity, along with more naive CD4+ cells, distinguished long-lived donors from aged donors.

With regard to this clonotype: Antigen specificity is unknown.

The use of a sample-barcoded 5' primer and a J-beta primer mix characterized a second PCR of roughly 7 to 11 cycles. Each CDR3 protein gets one entry after TCRdb re-called the 5' RACE reads with MiXCR. Among about 940,000 distinct CDR3 sequences, 48% were seen once, and the ten largest hold over 10%. The receptor's source is a man aged 25 to 40 in good health. Sequencing was performed on blood.

The CDR3 reads CASSLDRELFF. CDR3 sequence (DNA): TGTGCCAGCAGCCTAGACCGGGAGCTGTTTTTT. This chain links TRBV3-1 with TRBJ2-2; D not resolved. V lost 4 bases, J lost 9 bases, and 6 bases lay in between. The germline V gene has CDR1 LGHDT and CDR2 YNNKEL (reference sequence). The CDR3 has 11 residues.